What follows describes a single T cell receptor beta chain. Its antigen is not identified. The sample is drawn from a study of shared clonotypes between healthy human individuals. Overall study findings and caveats: Clonotypes shared by all four donors outscored non-shared clonotypes in generation probability. A generally larger estimated richness was seen in naive subsets than in memory subsets.

The length of the CDR3 is 17 residues. From germline, CDR1 is SEHNR and CDR2 FQNEAQ (reference sequence). The V end lost 1 base, the J end lost 6 bases, and 21 bases lay between the germline ends. Only in-frame clones appear in the TCRdb table, and some are missing; sequencing was by immunoSEQ multiplex PCR. The sample lists 2 million to 2.5 million clones; over 85% were seen once. The study drew all its donors from Caucasian adults living in Nashville, Tennessee. This sequence joins TRBV7-9 and TRBJ1-1; weak D call: TRBD1 (5 bases). Material: naive CD4+ T cells from PBMCs. Subset: CD45RA+ positively selected. This TCR was sampled from a man aged 18 to 29 in good health. Some clones in this sample may be carry-over from other donors' samples. The CDR3 spells CASSLVRAQTLGAEAFF. DNA of the CDR3: TGTGCCAGCAGCTTAGTCAGGGCGCAGACTCTCGGGGCTGAAGCTTTCTTT.